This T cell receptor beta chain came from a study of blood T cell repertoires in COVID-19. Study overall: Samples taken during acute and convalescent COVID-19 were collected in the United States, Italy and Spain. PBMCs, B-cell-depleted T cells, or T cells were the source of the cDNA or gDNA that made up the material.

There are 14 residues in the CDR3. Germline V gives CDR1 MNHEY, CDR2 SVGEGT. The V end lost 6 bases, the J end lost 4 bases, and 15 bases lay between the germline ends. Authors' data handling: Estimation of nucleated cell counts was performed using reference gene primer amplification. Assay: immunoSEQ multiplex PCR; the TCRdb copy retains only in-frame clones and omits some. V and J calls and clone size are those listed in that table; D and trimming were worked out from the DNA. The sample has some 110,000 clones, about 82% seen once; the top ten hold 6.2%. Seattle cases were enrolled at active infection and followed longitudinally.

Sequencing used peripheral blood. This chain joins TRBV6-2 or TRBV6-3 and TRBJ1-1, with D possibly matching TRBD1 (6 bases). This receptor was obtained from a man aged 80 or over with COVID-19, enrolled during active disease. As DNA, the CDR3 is TGTGCCAGCAGCTCACAGGGTTGGTTCACTGAAGCTTTCTTT. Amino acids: CASSSQGWFTEAFF.